The 9 T cell receptor beta chains given below trace back to one sample, sequenced in a study of T-cell reconstitution after alpha-beta-depleted transplantation in children (dated by TCRdb to about 2016). The meaning of the sample's treatment or condition label: allogeneic hematopoietic cell transplantation with graft depleted of TCRalphabeta T cells and CD19 B cells. The library was generated by PCR. Sequencing instrument: Illumina HiSeq 2500. TCR library preparation used molecular barcoding, with unique molecular identifiers applied to normalize quantification of the TCRbeta repertoire. In TCRdb, the public reads were trimmed at Q25 with fastp and aligned with MiXCR, with productive beta chains retained. Rows with a matching CDR3 protein are joined into one entry that keeps the most common DNA and genes. Present in this sample are a few hundred thousand distinct CDR3 sequences, 13% of which were seen just once. The leading ten clones occupy about 2% of the sample.

Sequencing was performed on PBMCs, mostly from graft donor cells, taken 360 days after TCRalphabeta/CD19-depleted stem cell transplant. The receptors come from a male patient younger than 18 who had a stem cell transplant for acute myeloid leukemia, so the T cells may come from the graft donor.

This clonotype came up a few times. The gene calls are TRBV14 and TRBJ2-1, with 12 positions matching TRBD2. Trimming cost V 0 bases and J 4 bases; bases outside gene matches: 16. From germline, CDR1 is SGHDN and CDR2 FVKESK. CDR3 length equals 21 residues. The CDR3 sequence is CASSQDYLPGLAGTLYNEQFF. In DNA, the CDR3 is TGTGCCAGCAGCCAAGATTACCTTCCAGGACTAGCGGGAACCCTTTACAATGAGCAGTTCTTC.

The V gene is TRBV30, the J gene TRBJ1-1, with D possibly being TRBD1 (6 bases). This CDR3 has 15 amino acids. Germline V CDR1 and CDR2: GTSNPN, SVGIG (reference sequence). V was clipped by 4 bases and J by 3 bases, with 18 bases between them. The CDR3 nucleotides read TGTGCCTGGACGACCGGACAGACCCAGGACACTGAAGCTTTCTTT. It is translated as CAWTTGQTQDTEAFF.

The chain has TRBV5-6 and TRBJ2-7; TRBD1 matches 9 bases. V trimming: 3 bases; J trimming: 3 bases; junction bases outside the gene matches: 4. The CDR3 is 14 residues long. The germline gives CDR1 SGHDT, CDR2 YYEEEE. In DNA form, the CDR3 reads TGTGCCAGCAGCTCTACAGGGGGCAACTACGAGCAGTACTTC. Amino acid sequence: CASSSTGGNYEQYF.

The chain combines TRBV30 with TRBJ2-7; 12 bases line up with TRBD2. The CDR3 length is 15 residues. J was trimmed by 6 bases and V by 0 bases; bases with no gene match: 6. CDR1 is GTSNPN and CDR2 is SVGIG in the germline V gene (reference sequence). CDR3 nucleotides: TGTGCCTGGAGTGTTTGGAAGACTAGCGGGGGCGAGCAGTACTTC. It translates to CAWSVWKTSGGEQYF.

This clonotype was seen repeatedly, ten times or more. The rearrangement joins TRBV29-1 to TRBJ2-3; TRBD2 is a possible D gene (5 bases). Looked up from germline, CDR1 is SQVTM and CDR2 is ANQGSEA. The CDR3 spans 15 residues. Trimming removed 2 bases at V and 4 bases at J, with 16 bases between. CDR3 loop: CSVEFLASRADTQYF. Written as DNA, the CDR3 is TGCAGCGTTGAATTCCTAGCCTCCCGCGCAGATACGCAGTATTTT.

This clonotype showed up many times. The chain carries TRBV12-3 or TRBV12-4 and TRBJ1-4, with D perhaps matching TRBD1 (6 bases). V was shortened by 6 bases and J by 5 bases, with 16 bases between the two germline ends. The CDR3 is made up of 15 amino acids. CDR3 residues: CASRNRARFNEKLFF. The CDR3 nucleotides read TGTGCCAGCAGGAACAGGGCCCGATTCAATGAAAAACTGTTTTTT.

The rearrangement joins TRBV28 to TRBJ2-7; tentative D call: TRBD1 (6 bases). The CDR3 is 15 amino acids. The V and J ends lost 3 bases and 2 bases respectively, with 14 bases between them. Germline loops: CDR1 MDHEN, CDR2 SYDVKM. The CDR3 coding sequence is TGTGCCAGCAGTTTTCCCAGGGGTCCTACCTACGAGCAGTACTTC. The encoded protein is CASSFPRGPTYEQYF.

The gene calls are TRBV20-1 and TRBJ2-7, with 7 bases identical to TRBD1. Per germline, CDR1 DFQATT and CDR2 SNEGSKA (reference sequence). Unmatched junction bases numbered 14, after V lost 6 bases and J lost 0 bases. The CDR3 is 16 amino acids. This chain's CDR3 is CSAAVGGSQDSYEQYF. CDR3 nucleotides: TGCAGTGCCGCTGTAGGGGGCAGCCAGGACTCCTACGAGCAGTACTTC.

This chain links TRBV12-3 or TRBV12-4 with TRBJ1-5; D is perhaps TRBD1 (5 bases). The CDR3 loop spans 17 amino acids. V lost 5 bases and J 0 bases, leaving 17 bases between the germline ends. CDR3: CASSRDPDPYSNQPQHF. CDR3 sequence (DNA): TGTGCCAGCAGTAGGGACCCGGACCCGTATAGCAATCAGCCCCAGCATTTT.